The present T cell receptor (beta chain) was sequenced within a study of response to subunit inactivated influenza vaccine. Findings and limits, study-wide: That few new T cells are recruited by each seasonal influenza vaccination was the authors' suggestion.

Each CDR3 protein is one row after TCRdb ran MiXCR on the RT-PCR reads. The sample has fewer than 800,000 distinct CDR3 sequences, around 14% seen once. The germline V gene encodes CDR1 SGHAT and CDR2 FQDESV (reference sequence). The CDR3 extends over 19 amino acids. With 3 bases removed from V and 0 bases from J, the gap between germline ends came to 23 bases. This clonotype was seen more than once but under ten times. Its antigen is as yet unknown. This receptor was obtained from a man between 45 and 60 years old who received an inactivated influenza vaccine. Specimen: PBMCs from blood, collected 11 to 12 days after vaccination. This chain uses TRBV11-1 with TRBJ2-5; tentatively, D is TRBD2 (8 bases). DNA for the CDR3: TGTGCCAGCAGCTTCTCGACAGGGCTAGCGGGTTTCTACCAAGAGACCCAGTACTTC. This codes for CASSFSTGLAGFYQETQYF.